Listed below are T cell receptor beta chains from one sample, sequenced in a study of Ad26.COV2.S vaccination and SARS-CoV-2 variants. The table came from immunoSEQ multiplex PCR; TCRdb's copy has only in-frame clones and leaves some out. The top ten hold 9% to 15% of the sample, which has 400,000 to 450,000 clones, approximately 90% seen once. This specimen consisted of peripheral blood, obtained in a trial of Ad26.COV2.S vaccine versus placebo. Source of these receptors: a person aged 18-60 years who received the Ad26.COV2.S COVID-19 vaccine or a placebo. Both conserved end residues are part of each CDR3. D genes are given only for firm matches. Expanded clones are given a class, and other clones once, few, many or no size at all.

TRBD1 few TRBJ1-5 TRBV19 CASKGTGARDQPQHF TGTGCCAGTAAAGGGACAGGGGCGAGGGATCAGCCCCAGCATTTT
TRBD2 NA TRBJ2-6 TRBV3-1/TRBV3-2 CASTRGGGSSGANVLTF TGTGCCAGCACCCGCGGGGGGGGCAGCTCTGGGGCCAACGTCCTGACTTTC
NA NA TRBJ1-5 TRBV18 CASSPATFAWPQHF TGTGCCAGCTCACCAGCAACCTTTGCTTGGCCCCAGCATTTT
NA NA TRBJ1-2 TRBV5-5 CASSFGVLRQGYTF TGTGCCAGCAGCTTCGGGGTCCTACGTCAGGGCTACACCTTC
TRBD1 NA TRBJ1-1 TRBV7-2 CASSLAGTDYTEAFF TGTGCCAGCAGCTTAGCCGGGACAGACTACACTGAAGCTTTCTTT
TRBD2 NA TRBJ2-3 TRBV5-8 CASSLVTGAGRDTQYF TGTGCCAGCAGCTTGGTTACGGGAGCGGGAAGAGATACGCAGTATTTT
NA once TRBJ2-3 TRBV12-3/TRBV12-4 CASSSDTQYF TGTGCCAGCAGTTCAGATACGCAGTATTTT
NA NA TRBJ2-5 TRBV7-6 CASSPLLRQETQYF TGTGCCAGCAGCCCCTTGCTGAGACAAGAGACCCAGTACTTC
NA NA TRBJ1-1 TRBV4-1 CASSQGPPTEAFF TGCGCCAGCAGCCAAGGGCCCCCCACTGAAGCTTTCTTT
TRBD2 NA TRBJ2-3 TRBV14 CASSQVFSGGTDTQYF TGTGCCAGCAGCCAAGTTTTCTCGGGAGGGACAGATACGCAGTATTTT
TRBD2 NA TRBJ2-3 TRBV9 CASSVGTSGRGTRSTDTQYF TGTGCCAGCAGCGTAGGGACTAGCGGGAGGGGAACCCGGAGCACAGATACGCAGTATTTT
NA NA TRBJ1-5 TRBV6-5 CASRATDYSNQPQHF TGTGCCAGCAGGGCGACTGATTATAGCAATCAGCCCCAGCATTTT
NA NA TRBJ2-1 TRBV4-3 CASSPTSRGSYNEQFF TGCGCCAGCAGCCCCACTTCGCGGGGATCCTACAATGAGCAGTTCTTC
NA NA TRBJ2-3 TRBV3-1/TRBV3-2 CASSQNSGTQYF TGTGCCAGCAGCCAAAATTCAGGTACGCAGTATTTT
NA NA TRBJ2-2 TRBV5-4 CASSPGGALDTGELFF TGTGCCAGCAGCCCCGGGGGAGCGCTCGACACCGGGGAGCTGTTTTTT
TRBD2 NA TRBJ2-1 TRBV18 CASSPPASGRDGEQFF TGTGCCAGCTCACCACCAGCTAGCGGGAGGGATGGTGAGCAGTTCTTC
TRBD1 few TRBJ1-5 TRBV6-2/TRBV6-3 CASSYSTFRDRSVNQPQHF TGTGCCAGCAGTTACTCGACCTTCCGGGACAGGTCAGTCAATCAGCCCCAGCATTTT
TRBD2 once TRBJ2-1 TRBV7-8 CASSLGRAGGSGQFF TGTGCCAGCAGCTTGGGGCGGGCCGGGGGGTCCGGGCAGTTCTTC
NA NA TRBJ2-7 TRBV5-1 CASSVRTGGSGEQYF TGCGCCAGCAGCGTAAGGACGGGTGGTAGCGGCGAGCAGTACTTC
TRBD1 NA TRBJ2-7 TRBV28 CASSIQGTGGSEQYF TGTGCCAGCAGCATACAAGGGACAGGGGGCAGCGAGCAGTACTTC
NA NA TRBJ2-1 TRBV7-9 CASSLPTGSYNEQFF TGTGCCAGCAGCTTACCGACAGGCTCCTACAATGAGCAGTTCTTC
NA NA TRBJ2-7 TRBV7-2 CASSSPGLTYEQYF TGTGCCAGCAGCTCCCCGGGGCTAACCTACGAGCAGTACTTC
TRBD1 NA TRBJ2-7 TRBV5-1 CASSTGQVWRTYEQYF TGCGCCAGCAGCACCGGACAGGTGTGGCGGACCTACGAGCAGTACTTC
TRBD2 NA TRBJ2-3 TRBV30 CAWSSQRLAGTDTQYF TGTGCCTGGAGTTCCCAGAGACTAGCGGGCACAGATACGCAGTATTTT
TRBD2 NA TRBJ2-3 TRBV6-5 CASSYSMGLAGDTQYF TGTGCCAGCAGTTACTCGATGGGACTAGCGGGAGATACGCAGTATTTT
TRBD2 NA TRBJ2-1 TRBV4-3 CASSRTSGRLGEQFF TGCGCCAGCAGCCGGACTAGCGGGAGGCTAGGTGAGCAGTTCTTC
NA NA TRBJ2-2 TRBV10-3 CAISEGRAGNTGELFF TGTGCCATCAGTGAGGGTAGGGCTGGGAACACCGGGGAGCTGTTTTTT
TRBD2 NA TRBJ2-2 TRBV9 CASSVTGTKNTGELFF TGTGCCAGCAGCGTTACCGGGACTAAGAACACCGGGGAGCTGTTTTTT
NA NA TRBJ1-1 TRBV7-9 CASSLGPGNPTEAFF TGTGCCAGCAGCTTAGGTCCAGGGAACCCCACTGAAGCTTTCTTT
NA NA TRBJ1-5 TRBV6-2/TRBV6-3 CASSLPDRRQPQHF TGTGCCAGCAGTCTGCCCGACAGGCGTCAGCCCCAGCATTTT
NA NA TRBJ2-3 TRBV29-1 CSFHTAASSTDTQYF TGCAGCTTCCACACGGCCGCATCTAGCACAGATACGCAGTATTTT
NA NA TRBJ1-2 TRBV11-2 CASSLVDFDSNYGYTF TGTGCCAGCAGCTTAGTAGATTTCGACAGCAACTATGGCTACACCTTC
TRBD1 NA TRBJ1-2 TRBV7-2 CASSPGDSYGYTF TGTGCCAGCAGCCCAGGGGACAGCTATGGCTACACCTTC
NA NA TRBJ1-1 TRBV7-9 CASSRGVSNTEAFF TGTGCCAGCAGCCGGGGGGTTTCAAACACTGAAGCTTTCTTT
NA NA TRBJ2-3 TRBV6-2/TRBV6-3 CASSYRPPFTGQSTDTQYF TGTGCCAGCAGTTACCGACCCCCCTTCACGGGACAAAGCACAGATACGCAGTATTTT
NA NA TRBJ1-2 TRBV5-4 CASSIDSYRVVGYTF TGTGCCAGCAGCATAGACAGCTACAGGGTTGTCGGCTACACCTTC
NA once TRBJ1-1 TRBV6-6 CASKGPDRSTFF TGTGCCAGTAAAGGGCCTGACAGATCGACTTTCTTT
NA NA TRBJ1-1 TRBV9 CASSSRTAYGTEAFF TGTGCCAGCAGCTCGCGGACAGCCTACGGCACTGAAGCTTTCTTT
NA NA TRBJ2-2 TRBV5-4 CASSLGIANTGELFF TGTGCCAGCAGCTTGGGAATAGCGAACACCGGGGAGCTGTTTTTT
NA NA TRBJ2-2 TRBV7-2 CASSLSQLIAGELFF TGTGCCAGCAGCTTAAGCCAGTTGATAGCCGGGGAGCTGTTTTTT
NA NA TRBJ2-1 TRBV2 CASSELAEYYNEQFF TGTGCCAGCAGTGAATTAGCGGAATACTACAATGAGCAGTTCTTC
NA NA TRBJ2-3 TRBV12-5 CASGLVPQRRLSTDTQYF TGTGCTAGTGGTTTGGTCCCACAGCGGAGACTTAGCACAGATACGCAGTATTTT
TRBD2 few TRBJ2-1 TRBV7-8 CASKGGTGTSGIYNEQFF TGTGCCAGCAAGGGTGGTACCGGGACTAGCGGGATTTACAATGAGCAGTTCTTC
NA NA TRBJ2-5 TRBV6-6 CASSYSGETQYF TGTGCCAGCAGTTACTCGGGGGAGACCCAGTACTTC
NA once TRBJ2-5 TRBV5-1 CASSSLALYQETQYF TGCGCCAGCAGCTCGCTAGCGTTGTACCAAGAGACCCAGTACTTC
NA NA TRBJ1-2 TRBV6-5 CASSYSPTGLYGYTF TGTGCCAGCAGTTACTCGCCCACAGGCCTCTATGGCTACACCTTC
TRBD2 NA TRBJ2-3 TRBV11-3 CASSFAGVSDTQYF TGTGCCAGCAGCTTTGCGGGAGTCTCAGATACGCAGTATTTT
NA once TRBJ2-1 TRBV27 CASSLPSSLGRDNEQFF TGTGCCAGCAGTTTACCCTCTTCCCTAGGGCGGGACAATGAGCAGTTCTTC
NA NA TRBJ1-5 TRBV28 CASSLSLRQAINQPQHF TGTGCCAGCAGTTTATCTCTCCGACAGGCGATCAATCAGCCCCAGCATTTT
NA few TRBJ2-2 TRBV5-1 CASSLVGNTGELFF TGCGCCAGCAGCTTGGTGGGAAACACCGGGGAGCTGTTTTTT
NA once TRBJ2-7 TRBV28 CASSPTEEGSSYEQYF TGTGCCAGCAGTCCAACAGAGGAGGGATCGTCCTACGAGCAGTACTTC
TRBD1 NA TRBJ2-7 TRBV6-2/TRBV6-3 CASSLGQPYEQYF TGTGCCAGCAGTTTGGGACAGCCCTACGAGCAGTACTTC
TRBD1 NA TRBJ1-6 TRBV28 CASSFLGQDNSPLHF TGTGCCAGCAGTTTCTTAGGACAGGATAATTCACCCCTCCACTTT
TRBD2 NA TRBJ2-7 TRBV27 CASSPRGESSYEQYF TGTGCCAGCAGTCCACGGGGGGAAAGCTCCTACGAGCAGTACTTC